This TCR beta chain was sequenced in a study of blood T cell repertoires in COVID-19. Under the authors' procedure: By means of reference gene primer amplification, nucleated cell counts were estimated. The repertoire was sequenced with immunoSEQ multiplex PCR; TCRdb's copy has only in-frame clones and lacks some. The DNA was the basis for D and trimming; V, J and clone size are from that table. The table has 95,000 to 150,000 clones, 55% to 70% seen once. This CDR3 contains 15 residues. V trimming: 6 bases; J trimming: 7 bases; junction bases outside the gene matches: 9. Germline loops: CDR1 MNHEY, CDR2 SVGAGI.

The gene calls are TRBV6-5 and TRBJ1-4; 9 nucleotides align to TRBD1. The specimen sequenced was peripheral blood. The origin of this receptor is a woman in her 70s with acute or convalescent COVID-19. CDR3 in DNA: TGTGCCAGCAGCGCACAGGGGGCGCGGGGTGAAAAACTGTTTTTT. It encodes CASSAQGARGEKLFF.